These 19 T cell receptor beta chains came from one sample sequenced in a study of T cells in narcolepsy. Some clones are missing from TCRdb's copy, which holds only in-frame ones; the method was immunoSEQ multiplex PCR. The sample includes about 34,000 clones, 78% of them seen just once. The sample consisted of CD45RA- memory CD4+ T cells from PBMCs. The receptors originated from a human donor with narcolepsy.

This clone was observed a handful of times. The chain links TRBV10-2 to TRBJ1-1; D is unresolved. V was pared by 7 bases and J by 0 bases, with 6 bases between. This CDR3 is built from 12 residues. CDR1 and CDR2 from the germline V gene are WSHSY and SAAADI. CDR3 region: CASKYMNTEAFF. In nucleotides, the CDR3 is TGCGCCAGCAAGTACATGAACACTGAAGCTTTCTTT.

V usage is TRBV11-3 and J usage is TRBJ2-1; D is unresolved. The V end was cut by 5 bases, the J end by 0 bases, with 11 bases between. The V gene's germline CDR1 is SGHNT and CDR2 YENEEA. The CDR3 consists of 15 residues. In DNA, the CDR3 is TGTGCCAGCAGCACCCTGGCAAGCTCCTACAATGAGCAGTTCTTC. This gives the protein CASSTLASSYNEQFF.

This chain uses TRBV19 with TRBJ2-4; no reliable D call. This CDR3 is built from 11 residues. The V end was cut by 7 bases, the J end by 5 bases, with 6 bases between. CDR1 and CDR2 from the germline V gene are LNHDA and SQIVND (reference sequence). In nucleotides, the CDR3 is TGTGCCAGTACAGGCCAAAACATTCAGTACTTC. Residues: CASTGQNIQYF.

This clone turned up a few times. This chain joins TRBV6-1 and TRBJ2-2; TRBD2 aligns across 7 bases. The CDR3 covers 14 residues. Per the germline V gene, CDR1 is MNHNS and CDR2 is SASEGT. Trimming cost V 10 bases and J 0 bases; bases outside gene matches: 5. The CDR3 spells CATTGGSNTGELFF. The CDR3 DNA reads TGTGCCACCACCGGGGGGTCGAACACCGGGGAGCTGTTTTTT.

This clone was recorded only once. The rearrangement joins TRBV5-1 to TRBJ2-3, with D unresolved. Germline CDR1 and CDR2: SGHRS and YFSETQ. The germline V and J ends were trimmed by 0 bases and 1 base, with 12 bases remaining between them. This CDR3 has 16 residues. Here the CDR3 DNA reads TGCGCCAGCAGCTTGGGAAGGTGGGATGGCACAGATACGCAGTATTTT. This gives the protein CASSLGRWDGTDTQYF.

The chain links TRBV7-8 to TRBJ2-7; D unresolved. The CDR3 consists of 11 residues. Trimming pared 5 bases from V and 8 bases from J, leaving 10 bases between. Germline lookup yields CDR1 SGHVS and CDR2 FQNEAQ. CDR3 amino acids: CASSLSSQQYF. CDR3 nucleotide sequence: TGTGCCAGCAGCCTCTCATCCCAGCAGTACTTC.

The table lists this clone with a count of one. CDR3 in amino acids: CASSNPGGGNYGYTF. The CDR3 nucleotides are TGTGCCAGCAGCAACCCAGGGGGGGGCAACTATGGCTACACCTTC. The V and J genes are TRBV6-1 and TRBJ1-2, with 7 bases that match TRBD1. The J segment lost 2 bases and the V segment lost 6 bases, leaving 9 bases of the junction unmatched. The CDR3 runs 15 residues. Germline V gives CDR1 MNHNS, CDR2 SASEGT.

The V call is TRBV30, the J call TRBJ2-2; unclear D gene. V dropped 4 bases and J dropped 8 bases, with 11 bases sitting between them. The CDR3 extends over 12 amino acids. Germline-derived CDR1 and CDR2 are GTSNPN and SVGIG (reference sequence). In DNA form, the CDR3 reads TGTGCCTGGACGGATCTTCGGGGGGAGCTGTTTTTT. Its translation: CAWTDLRGELFF.

This chain joins TRBV11-3 and TRBJ1-1; D remains unclear. The CDR3 totals 13 residues. Trimming shortened V by 0 bases and J by 5 bases, and 7 bases separated the two germline ends. Germline CDR1 reads SGHNT; CDR2 reads YENEEA. CDR3 region: CASSLETGTEAFF. The CDR3 DNA follows: TGTGCCAGCAGCTTAGAAACGGGTACTGAAGCTTTCTTT. The complete variable domain, with remaining parts taken from reference TRBV11-3 and TRBJ1-1, reads EAGVVQSPRYKIIEKKQPVAFWCNPISGHNTLYWYLQNLGQGPELLIRYENEEAVDDSQLPKDRFSAERLKGVDSTLKIQPAELGDSAVYLCASSLETGTEAFFGQGTRLTVV.

The rearrangement links TRBV5-1 to TRBJ2-7; no reliable D call. This CDR3 is built from 16 residues. The V gene lost 0 bases and the J gene lost 0 bases, with 13 bases spanning the gap. Germline CDR1 and CDR2: SGHRS and YFSETQ. CDR3 protein: CASSLERSLSSYEQYF. Written as DNA, the CDR3 is TGCGCCAGCAGCTTGGAGAGGTCTCTGAGCTCCTACGAGCAGTACTTC.

The chain employs TRBV20-1 and TRBJ2-5; D is unclear. Germline assignment: CDR1 DFQATT and CDR2 SNEGSKA (reference sequence). Trimming shortened V by 3 bases and J by 5 bases, and 7 bases separated the two germline ends. The CDR3 has 11 residues. The CDR3 DNA reads TGCAGTGCTAGTGGTCAGGAGACCCAGTACTTC. Its translation is CSASGQETQYF.

This clone was counted a single time. The gene calls are TRBV5-6 and TRBJ2-2; 10 bases align to TRBD1. The germline V gene has CDR1 SGHDT and CDR2 YYEEEE. The V and J ends lost 4 bases and 7 bases, in that order; junction bases with no gene match: 7. This CDR3 comprises 15 residues. CDR3 DNA sequence: TGTGCCAGCAGCCCCCTGGGGACAGGGGACGGGGAGCTGTTTTTT. It encodes CASSPLGTGDGELFF.

Notes on this clone: One end of the junction does not line up with germline, which may come from a read error. J is TRBJ1-4 and V is TRBV4-1, with 11 nucleotides matching TRBD1. Germline V gene data show CDR1 as MGHRA and CDR2 as YSYEKL. The CDR3 length is 14 residues. CDR3 DNA sequence: TGCGCCAGCAGCCAAGATGAAGGACAGGGGGCCTTAAAATTC. Amino acid sequence: CASSQDEGQGALKF.

This chain connects TRBV6-5 to TRBJ2-1; 10 nucleotides line up with TRBD1. The V and J ends lost 0 bases and 6 bases, in that order; junction bases with no gene match: 2. CDR3 size: 15 residues. Germline V lookup: CDR1 MNHEY, CDR2 SVGAGI. This CDR3 is CASSYSGQGTNEQFF. DNA of the CDR3: TGTGCCAGCAGTTACTCGGGACAGGGGACCAATGAGCAGTTCTTC.

The chain links TRBV18 to TRBJ2-5; possibly TRBD2 for D (6 bases). The last part of the DNA fits TRBJ2-7 better; the J call may be wrong. The CDR3 runs to 16 residues. Germline V gene lookup returns CDR1 KGHSH and CDR2 LQKENI. The CDR3 reads CASSPGPGSSTYEQYF. DNA for the CDR3: TGTGCCAGCTCACCGGGACCCGGGAGTAGCACCTACGAGCAGTACTTC.

The genes are TRBV7-8 and TRBJ1-2; the match to TRBD1 covers 10 bases. With 4 bases clipped from V and 6 bases from J, the junction kept 5 bases outside the gene matches. This CDR3 has 14 residues. The germline V gene encodes CDR1 SGHVS and CDR2 FQNEAQ. CDR3 bases: TGTGCCAGCAGCTCCCAGGACAGGGGGAATGGCTACACCTTC. Amino acids: CASSSQDRGNGYTF.

This chain links TRBV27 with TRBJ1-5, with 10 bases that match TRBD1. V gave up 5 bases and J gave up 6 bases; unmatched junction bases: 10. This CDR3 has 16 amino acids. Germline assignment: CDR1 MNHEY and CDR2 SMNVEV (reference sequence). CDR3 loop: CASSRRDGTGVQPQHF. CDR3 nucleotides: TGTGCCAGCAGTCGACGGGACGGGACAGGGGTTCAGCCCCAGCATTTT.

This clone was seen once. This CDR3 is CSAGGGYEQYF. As DNA, the CDR3 is TGCAGCGCTGGAGGGGGGTACGAGCAGTACTTC. The chain carries TRBV29-1 and TRBJ2-5, with D tentatively TRBD1 or TRBD2 (6 bases each). The J call may be incorrect, as the DNA end agrees better with TRBJ2-7. This CDR3 has 11 residues. Germline V gene data show CDR1 as SQVTM and CDR2 as ANQGSEA.

The chain carries TRBV19 and TRBJ1-2; D might be TRBD1 (6 bases). The CDR3 has 16 amino acids. V lost 3 bases to trimming and J lost 6 bases, with 20 bases between them. CDR1 is LNHDA and CDR2 is SQIVND in the germline V gene (reference sequence). The CDR3 nucleotides are TGTGCCAGTAGTATCGAACAGGGAGTAGTCAACCATGGCTACACCTTC. This translates into CASSIEQGVVNHGYTF.